This TCR beta chain originates from a study of cytomegalovirus exposure and HLA in healthy donors. The primer mix had 60 Vbeta and 13 Jbeta primers. In the authors' workflow: Roughly 10 million shared chains were among around 80 million unique TCR beta chains counted in a later analysis. This table comes from immunoSEQ multiplex PCR, and its TCRdb copy is limited to in-frame clones, with some not included. That table supplies the V and J calls and clone size; D and trimming were determined from the DNA. The profile shows approximately 120,000 clones, roughly 71% of them singletons. The study sampled nominally healthy donors, though unrecorded immune exposures were likely. The sequenced sample was PBMCs. This TCR was recovered from a woman in her sixties or seventies in good health and CMV-seropositive.

CDR3 sequence reads: CASSSSGGVYNEQFF. The CDR3 bases are TGTGCCAGTAGCTCCTCGGGGGGAGTTTACAATGAGCAGTTCTTC. V and J are TRBV19 and TRBJ2-1; 7 positions match TRBD2. V lost 6 bases and J lost 4; bases outside the gene matches: 9. Germline CDR1 reads LNHDA; CDR2 reads SQIVND (reference sequence). CDR3 length equals 15 residues. The variable domain in full, with the rest retrieved from reference TRBV19 and TRBJ2-1, is DGGITQSPKYLFRKEGQNVTLSCEQNLNHDAMYWYRQDPGQGLRLIYYSQIVNDFQKGDIAEGYSVSREKKESFPLTVTSAQKNPTAFYLCASSSSGGVYNEQFFGPGTRLTVL.